This T cell receptor (beta chain) originates from a study of blood T cells in healthy people across ages. Unmatched junction bases numbered 5, after V lost 6 bases and J lost 4 bases. Germline V gives CDR1 MDHEN, CDR2 SYDVKM. The CDR3 has 13 residues. It was with a sample-barcoded 5' primer and a J-beta primer mix that a second PCR of roughly 7 to 12 cycles was run. Template switching added a 12-random-nucleotide identifier to every cDNA molecule. Each CDR3 protein gets one entry after TCRdb re-called the 5' RACE reads with MiXCR. The sample consists of about 1.8 million distinct CDR3 sequences, about 50% of them appearing once. This clonotype turned up a few times. No antigen is known for it. General observations from the study: CMV infection status of these donors was not known. The lack of PBMC sorting stopped any conclusive naive versus antigen-experienced comparison.

The sequence came from a woman between 40 and 50 years old in good health. The material sequenced was blood. This chain links TRBV28 with TRBJ2-5; 7 nucleotides align to TRBD1. The CDR3 is CASRGRGTETQYF. In nucleotides, the CDR3 is TGTGCCAGCAGAGGCAGGGGGACAGAGACCCAGTACTTC.